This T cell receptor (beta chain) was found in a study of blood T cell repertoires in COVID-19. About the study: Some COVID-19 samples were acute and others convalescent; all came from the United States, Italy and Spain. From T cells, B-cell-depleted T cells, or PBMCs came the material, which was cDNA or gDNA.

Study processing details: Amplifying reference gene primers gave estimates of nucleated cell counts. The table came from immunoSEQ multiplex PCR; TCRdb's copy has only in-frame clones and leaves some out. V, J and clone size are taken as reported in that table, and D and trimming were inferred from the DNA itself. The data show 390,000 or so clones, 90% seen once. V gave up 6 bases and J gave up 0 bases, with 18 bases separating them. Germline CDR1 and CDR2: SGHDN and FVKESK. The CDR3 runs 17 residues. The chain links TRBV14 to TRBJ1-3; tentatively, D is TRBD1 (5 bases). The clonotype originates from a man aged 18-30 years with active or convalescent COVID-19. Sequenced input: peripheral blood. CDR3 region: CASSSTVPWVSGNTIYF. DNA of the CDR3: TGTGCCAGCAGTTCGACAGTTCCTTGGGTCTCTGGAAACACCATATATTTT.